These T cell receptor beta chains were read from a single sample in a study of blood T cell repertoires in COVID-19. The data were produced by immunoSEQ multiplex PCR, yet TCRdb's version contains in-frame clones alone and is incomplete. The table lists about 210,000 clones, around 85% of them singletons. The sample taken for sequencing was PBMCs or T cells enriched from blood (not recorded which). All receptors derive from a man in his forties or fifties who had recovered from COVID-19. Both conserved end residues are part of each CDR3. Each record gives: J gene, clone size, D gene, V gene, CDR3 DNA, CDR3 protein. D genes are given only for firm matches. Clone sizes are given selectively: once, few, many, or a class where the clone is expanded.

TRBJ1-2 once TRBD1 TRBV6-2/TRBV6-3 TGTGCCAGCAGTCTGAAGACAGGGGCAAGCTACACCTTC CASSLKTGASYTF
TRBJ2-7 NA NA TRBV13 TGTGCCAGCAGCTTAGGCCGAACAGGGTGGGACTTC CASSLGRTGWDF
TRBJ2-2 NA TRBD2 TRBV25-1 TGTGCCAGCAGTATTGAACTAGCGGGAGGGCCGACCGGGGAGCTGTTTTTT CASSIELAGGPTGELFF
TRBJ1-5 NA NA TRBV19 TGTGCCAGTAGTATAGCTGGGGGGACTCAGCCCCAGCATTTT CASSIAGGTQPQHF
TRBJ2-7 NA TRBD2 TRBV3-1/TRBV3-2 TGTGCCAGCAGCCTTAGTGGGAGGGCCAACGAGCAGTACTTC CASSLSGRANEQYF
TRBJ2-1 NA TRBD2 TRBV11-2 TGTGCCAGCAGCTCGGCGGGGGGTAATGAGCAGTTCTTC CASSSAGGNEQFF
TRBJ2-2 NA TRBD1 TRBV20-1 TGCAGTGCTAGTAACAGGGGGCGAGGCACCGGGGAGCTGTTTTTT CSASNRGRGTGELFF
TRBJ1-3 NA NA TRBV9 TGTGCCAGCAGCGAGGGGGGGGTTCTCTCTGGAAACACCATATATTTT CASSEGGVLSGNTIYF
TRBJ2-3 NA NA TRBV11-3 TGTGCCAGCAGTTCTCGGAGAGATACGCAGTATTTT CASSSRRDTQYF
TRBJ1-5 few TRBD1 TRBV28 TGTGCCAGCAGACGACAGGGTGGGGTTCAGCCCCAGCATTTT CASRRQGGVQPQHF
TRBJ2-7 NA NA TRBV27 TGTGCCAGCAGTTTGAGGGGACAAGGGGTTTTCTACGAGCAGTACTTC CASSLRGQGVFYEQYF
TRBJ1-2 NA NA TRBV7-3 TGTGCCAGCAGCTTAGATCCGGGGAAAGGCGCCTATGGCTACACCTTC CASSLDPGKGAYGYTF
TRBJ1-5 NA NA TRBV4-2 TGTGCCAGCAGCCAAGATAGGAGCCGCAATCAGCCCCAGCATTTT CASSQDRSRNQPQHF
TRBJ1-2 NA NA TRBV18 TGTGCCAGCTCCGGTATATTCAACGAGGGAGCTAACTATGGCTACACCTTC CASSGIFNEGANYGYTF
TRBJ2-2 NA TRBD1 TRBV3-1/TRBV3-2 TGTGCCAGCAGCCACTTTAACAGGGGGCTAGAGGGCGGGGAGCTGTTTTTT CASSHFNRGLEGGELFF
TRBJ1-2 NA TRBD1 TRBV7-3 TGTGCCAGCAGCAACCAGGGGGCAGGGGGCTACACCTTC CASSNQGAGGYTF
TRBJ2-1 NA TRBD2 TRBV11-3 TGTGCCAGCACCCAGGTGACTAGCGGGTACAATGAGCAGTTCTTC CASTQVTSGYNEQFF
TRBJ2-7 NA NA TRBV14 TGTGCCAGCAGCCAATCAGGTGGTAGGGAGCAGTACTTC CASSQSGGREQYF
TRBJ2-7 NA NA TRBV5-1 TGCGCCAGCAGGGGGGACATACTCTACGAGCAGTACTTC CASRGDILYEQYF
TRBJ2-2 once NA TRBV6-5 TGTGCCAGCAGGTGGGACTGGAACACCGGGGAGCTGTTTTTT CASRWDWNTGELFF
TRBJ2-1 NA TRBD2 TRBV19 TGTGCCAGTAGGGGACTAGCGGGTAATGAGCAGTTCTTC CASRGLAGNEQFF
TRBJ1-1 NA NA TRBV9 TGTGCCAGCAGCGTAGAAGGGACTGGGTACACTGAAGCTTTCTTT CASSVEGTGYTEAFF
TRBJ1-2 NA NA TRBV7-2 TGTGCCAGCAGCTTAGCAGGGAGACAAGGCTACACCTTC CASSLAGRQGYTF
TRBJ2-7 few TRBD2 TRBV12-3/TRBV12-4 TGTGCCAGCAGTTTAGGCGGGAGCTACGAGCAGTACTTC CASSLGGSYEQYF
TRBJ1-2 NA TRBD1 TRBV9 TGTGCCAGCACCTACGGACAGGGGGCGGACAACTATGGCTACACCTTC CASTYGQGADNYGYTF
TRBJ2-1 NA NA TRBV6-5 TGTGCCAGCACCACCGCGGGGGCTCCTCACAATGAGCAGTTCTTC CASTTAGAPHNEQFF
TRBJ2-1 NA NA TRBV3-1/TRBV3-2 TGTGCCAGCAGTCCTGAAGTAGCGGACAATGAGCAGTTCTTC CASSPEVADNEQFF
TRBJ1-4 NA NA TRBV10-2 TGCGCCAGCAGTGACTCAGGGTGGACAACTAATGAAAAACTGTTTTTT CASSDSGWTTNEKLFF
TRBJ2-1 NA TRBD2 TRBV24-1 TGTGCCACCAGTGATTGGGGGCTAGCGGGACACAATGAGCAGTTCTTC CATSDWGLAGHNEQFF
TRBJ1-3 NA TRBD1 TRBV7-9 TGTGCCAGCAGCTGGGACAGCCACTCTGGAAACACCATATATTTT CASSWDSHSGNTIYF
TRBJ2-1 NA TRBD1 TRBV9 TGTGCCAGCAGCGCGAGACAGGGGGGCAATGAGCAGTTCTTC CASSARQGGNEQFF
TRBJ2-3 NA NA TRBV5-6 TGTGCCAGCAGCTTGTCTCTAGCGCCAGATACGCAGTATTTT CASSLSLAPDTQYF
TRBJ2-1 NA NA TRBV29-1 TGCAGCGTTGCCACTAGCATTGGAGAGCAGTTCTTC CSVATSIGEQFF
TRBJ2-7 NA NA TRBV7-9 TGTGCCAGCAGCTTGACTTCCGCATACGAGCAGTACTTC CASSLTSAYEQYF
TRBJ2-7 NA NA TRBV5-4 TGTGCCCTGGGAGACGGCTACGAGCAGTACTTC CALGDGYEQYF
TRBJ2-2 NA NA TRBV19 TGTGCCAGTAGTATTGCACCTGGAGCCGGGGAGCTGTTTTTT CASSIAPGAGELFF
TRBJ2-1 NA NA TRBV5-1 TGCGCCAGCAGCTTGGGGCGGATGAATGAGCAGTTCTTC CASSLGRMNEQFF
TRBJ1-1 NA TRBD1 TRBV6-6 TGTGCCAGCAGCCGGGACAGATCCCTGAACACTGAAGCTTTCTTT CASSRDRSLNTEAFF
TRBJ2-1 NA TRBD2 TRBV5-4 TGTGCCAGCAGCTCTAGCGGGAGGGCGGGCGATGAGCAGTTCTTC CASSSSGRAGDEQFF
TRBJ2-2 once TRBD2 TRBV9 TGTGCCAGCAGCGTAGGTACGGGAGGGAACACCGGGGAGCTGTTTTTT CASSVGTGGNTGELFF
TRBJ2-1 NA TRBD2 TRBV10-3 TGTGCCATCAGTGACAATAGCGGGAGTAGCCAGTTCTTC CAISDNSGSSQFF
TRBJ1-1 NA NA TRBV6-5 TGTGCCAGCAGTTGGCAGGGAAGGACTGAAGCTTTCTTT CASSWQGRTEAFF
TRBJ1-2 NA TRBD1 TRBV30 TGTGCCTGGAGTGTAGGACAGGGGGCGGCCGGTTACTATGGCTACACCTTC CAWSVGQGAAGYYGYTF
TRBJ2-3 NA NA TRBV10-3 TGTGCCATCAGTGAGGAACGGGAAGATACGCAGTATTTT CAISEEREDTQYF
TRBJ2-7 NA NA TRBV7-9 TGTGCCAGCAGCACCAACAGTCCGCTATACGAGCAGTACTTC CASSTNSPLYEQYF
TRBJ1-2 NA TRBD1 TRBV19 TGTGCCAGTAGTATAGATGCAGGGGGAGTCTATGGCTACACCTTC CASSIDAGGVYGYTF
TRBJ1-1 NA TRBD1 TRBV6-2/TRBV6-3 TGTGCCAGCAGTTACTCGAACAGGGGCGCTGAAGCTTTCTTT CASSYSNRGAEAFF